This T cell receptor (beta chain) stems from a study of blood T cell repertoires in COVID-19. Study overall: Donors in the United States, Italy and Spain gave samples during acute or convalescent COVID-19.

This clone turned up a few times. Data came from immunoSEQ multiplex PCR; TCRdb stores just in-frame clones and leaves some out. The top ten hold about an eighth of the sample, which has 110,000 or so clones, approximately 81% seen once. V lost 1 base and J 2 bases, leaving 10 bases between the germline ends. CDR1 is SGHRS, CDR2 YFSETQ, per germline. The CDR3 totals 14 residues. Sequenced: peripheral blood. The chain joins TRBV5-1 to TRBJ2-7; TRBD1 is a possible D gene (6 bases). The receptor's source is a human donor in a cohort sampled during active COVID-19. Here the CDR3 reads CASSLRDTAYEQYF. CDR3 nucleotides: TGCGCCAGCAGCTTGAGGGACACAGCCTACGAGCAGTACTTC.